One sample yielded the 18 T cell receptor beta chains listed below, sequenced in a study of cytomegalovirus exposure and HLA in healthy donors. Some clones are missing from TCRdb's copy, which holds only in-frame ones; the method was immunoSEQ multiplex PCR. The repertoire holds 150,000 to 180,000 clones, 65% to 90% seen once, with 20% to 25% in the top ten. Sequenced material: PBMCs. These receptor sequences come from a man aged 18-30 years in good health and CMV-seropositive.

V usage is TRBV27 and J usage is TRBJ1-1, with a tentative D call TRBD1 (6 bases). The CDR3 is made up of 13 amino acids. Germline V gives CDR1 MNHEY, CDR2 SMNVEV (reference sequence). Trimming took off 5 bases at V and 4 bases at J, with 11 bases between the two ends. The CDR3 spells CASSVGTTTEAFF. The CDR3 DNA is TGTGCCAGCAGTGTCGGGACAACCACTGAAGCTTTCTTT.

This chain links TRBV4-1 with TRBJ2-5, with TRBD1 as a possible D gene (5 bases). V gave up 0 bases and J gave up 5 bases, with 19 bases separating them. The CDR3 is made up of 17 amino acids. CDR1 and CDR2 (germline): MGHRA, YSYEKL. The CDR3 reads CASSQEPIGVSLETQYF. The DNA for the CDR3 is TGCGCCAGCAGCCAAGAACCCATAGGGGTGAGTCTTGAGACCCAGTACTTC.

This sequence joins TRBV7-6 and TRBJ2-7, with 7 bases matching TRBD1. CDR1 and CDR2 (germline): SGHVS, FNYEAQ. V lost 5 bases, J lost 1 base, and 5 bases stayed unmatched. The CDR3 is 14 amino acids. CDR3: CASSENRGSYEQYF. For the CDR3, the DNA is TGTGCCAGCAGCGAGAACAGGGGTTCCTACGAGCAGTACTTC.

The chain combines TRBV6-1 with TRBJ2-5; D might be TRBD1 (5 bases). The germline V gene has CDR1 MNHNS and CDR2 SASEGT. Trimming cost V 3 bases and J 1 base, with 9 bases left between them. The CDR3 length is 14 residues. The CDR3 coding sequence is TGTGCCAGCAGTGAGACCAGGGCCCAAGAGACCCAGTACTTC. Encoded protein: CASSETRAQETQYF.

This clone showed up just a few times. The rearrangement uses TRBV27 and TRBJ1-4, with D perhaps matching TRBD1 (5 bases). Germline CDR1 and CDR2: MNHEY and SMNVEV (reference sequence). V was trimmed by 5 bases and J by 7 bases, leaving 14 bases between them. The CDR3 spans 14 residues. CDR3 coding DNA: TGTGCCAGCAGTCAACCGAATCAGGGTGAAAAACTGTTTTTT. Its protein is CASSQPNQGEKLFF.

V usage is TRBV21-1 and J usage is TRBJ1-2. TRBV21-1 is a documented pseudogene. This CDR3 contains 14 residues. The CDR3 nucleotides read TGTGCCAGCAGCAACAAGGAGCTGGCCTATGGCTACACCTTC. Its protein product is CASSNKELAYGYTF.

The gene calls are TRBV14 and TRBJ2-1; 10 bases map to TRBD2. The CDR3 totals 18 residues. The V gene's germline CDR1 is SGHDN and CDR2 FVKESK. V lost 0 bases, J lost 3 bases, and 8 bases stayed unmatched. In DNA form, the CDR3 reads TGTGCCAGCAGCCAAGATACGGCTAGCGGGGGAATCTACAATGAGCAGTTCTTC. The encoded protein is CASSQDTASGGIYNEQFF.

This clone was seen a single time. This chain joins TRBV10-3 and TRBJ2-3, with TRBD2 as a possible D gene (6 bases). Trimming removed 7 bases at V and 2 bases at J, with 16 bases between. The CDR3 spans 15 residues. The germline CDR1 and CDR2 sequences are ENHRY and SYGVKD. This CDR3 reads CAINQGGGSTDTQYF. The CDR3 nucleotides read TGTGCCATCAACCAGGGAGGAGGGTCCACAGATACGCAGTATTTT.

This chain joins TRBV30 and TRBJ2-7, with D possibly being TRBD1 (5 bases). The germline CDR1 and CDR2 sequences are GTSNPN and SVGIG (reference sequence). CDR3 size: 12 residues. With 3 bases removed from V and 2 bases from J, the gap between germline ends came to 8 bases. CDR3 sequence: CAWRGPAYEQYF. CDR3 sequence (DNA): TGTGCCTGGAGGGGGCCCGCCTACGAGCAGTACTTC.

The chain has TRBV19 and TRBJ2-3; the match to TRBD2 covers 7 bases. The CDR3 length is 18 residues. J gave up 1 base and V 2 bases, and 12 bases lay outside the gene matches. Looked up from germline, CDR1 is LNHDA and CDR2 is SQIVND (reference sequence). CDR3 residues: CASSITKGAGEGTDTQYF. The DNA of the CDR3 is TGTGCCAGTAGTATAACCAAAGGGGCGGGAGAGGGCACAGATACGCAGTATTTT.

The chain joins TRBV4-1 to TRBJ1-5; the D gene is possibly TRBD1 (5 bases). The germline CDR1 and CDR2 sequences are MGHRA and YSYEKL. This CDR3 is 14 amino acids long. V shed 4 bases and J shed 6 bases, with 13 bases lying between them. Here the CDR3 DNA reads TGCGCCAGCAGCCCCCTGGGCGGGGGTCAGCCCCAGCATTTT. Translating it yields CASSPLGGGQPQHF.

The V gene is TRBV27, the J gene TRBJ2-1; D perhaps matches TRBD1 (6 bases). Germline-derived CDR1 and CDR2 are MNHEY and SMNVEV (reference sequence). With 3 bases removed from V and 12 bases from J, the gap between germline ends came to 15 bases. The CDR3 length is 13 residues. Here the CDR3 reads CASSLGVGDMQFF. The CDR3 bases are TGTGCCAGCAGTTTGGGGGTGGGGGACATGCAGTTCTTC.

A single count supports this clone. V and J are TRBV10-3 and TRBJ2-7; no definite D call. The V end lost 10 bases, the J end lost 2 bases, and 15 bases lay between the germline ends. The germline V gene has CDR1 ENHRY and CDR2 SYGVKD. The CDR3 runs to 13 residues. The CDR3 region is CATALEPPYEQYF. The CDR3 nucleotides are TGTGCCACGGCACTGGAGCCTCCCTACGAGCAGTACTTC.

This clone came up a few times. The rearrangement uses TRBV7-9 and TRBJ2-7, with TRBD1 matching over 7 bases. Germline values: CDR1 SEHNR, CDR2 FQNEAQ (reference sequence). This CDR3 is built from 14 residues. Trimming cost V 5 bases and J 5 bases; bases outside gene matches: 9. The CDR3 coding sequence is TGTGCCAGCAGCCGACAGGGTGAAGTTAACGAGCAGTACTTC. Translation gives CASSRQGEVNEQYF.

The chain carries TRBV19 and TRBJ2-3, with D unresolved. The CDR3 consists of 13 residues. In germline, CDR1 is LNHDA, CDR2 SQIVND (reference sequence). With 3 bases removed from V and 6 bases from J, the gap between germline ends came to 10 bases. CDR3 sequence: CASSMSARDTQYF. The CDR3 bases are TGTGCCAGTAGTATGAGTGCCAGGGATACGCAGTATTTT.

The genes are TRBV9 and TRBJ2-3; 9 bases align to TRBD2. This CDR3 has 15 amino acids. Germline-derived CDR1 and CDR2 are SGDLS and YYNGEE. The V gene end was trimmed by 4 bases and the J gene end by 3 bases; junction bases not matched to a gene: 6. The CDR3 protein is CASSPSGVGTDTQYF. The CDR3 region has the DNA TGTGCCAGCAGCCCTAGCGGGGTAGGAACAGATACGCAGTATTTT.

The chain couples TRBV15 to TRBJ2-7; TRBD2 aligns across 10 bases. The length of the CDR3 is 16 residues. Trimming at V came to 5 bases and at J to 3 bases, leaving 10 bases not matched to a gene. The germline V gene has CDR1 LNHNV and CDR2 YYDKDF (reference sequence). Here the CDR3 DNA reads TGTGCCACCAGCCAAGGCCTAGCGGGAGCGTACTACGAGCAGTACTTC. Encoded protein: CATSQGLAGAYYEQYF.

The chain is built from TRBV9 and TRBJ2-3; 13 nucleotides agree with TRBD2. This CDR3 comprises 20 residues. Germline V gives CDR1 SGDLS, CDR2 YYNGEE. Losses at the gene ends were 4 bases for V and 0 bases for J; bases not matched to a gene: 14. The CDR3 spells CASSPRGLAGVLDSTDTQYF. CDR3 coding DNA: TGTGCCAGCAGCCCTCGAGGACTAGCGGGGGTATTGGATAGCACAGATACGCAGTATTTT. The variable domain in full, completed from reference TRBV9 and TRBJ2-3, reads DSGVTQTPKHLITATGQRVTLRCSPRSGDLSVYWYQQSLDQGLQFLIQYYNGEERAKGNILERFSAQQFPDLHSELNLSSLELGDSALYFCASSPRGLAGVLDSTDTQYFGPGTRLTVL.